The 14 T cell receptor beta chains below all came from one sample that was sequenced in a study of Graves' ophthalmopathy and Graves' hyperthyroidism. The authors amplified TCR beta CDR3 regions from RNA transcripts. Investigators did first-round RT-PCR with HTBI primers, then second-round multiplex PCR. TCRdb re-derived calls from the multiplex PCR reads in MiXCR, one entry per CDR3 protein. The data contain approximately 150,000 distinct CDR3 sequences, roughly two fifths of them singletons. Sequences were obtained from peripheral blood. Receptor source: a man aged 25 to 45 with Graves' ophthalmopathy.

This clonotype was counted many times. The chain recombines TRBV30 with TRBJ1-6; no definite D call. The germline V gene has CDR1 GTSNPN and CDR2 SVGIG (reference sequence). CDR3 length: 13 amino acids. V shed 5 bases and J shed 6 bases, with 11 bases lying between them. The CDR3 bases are TGTGCCTGGTCGCGGGATCTTAATTCACCCCTCCACTTT. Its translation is CAWSRDLNSPLHF.

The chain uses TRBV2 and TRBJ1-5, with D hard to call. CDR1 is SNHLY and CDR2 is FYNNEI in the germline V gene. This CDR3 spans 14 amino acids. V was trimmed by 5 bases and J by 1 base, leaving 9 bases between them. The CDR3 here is CASSFPMSNQPQHF. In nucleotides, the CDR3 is TGTGCCAGCAGTTTTCCCATGAGCAATCAGCCCCAGCATTTT.

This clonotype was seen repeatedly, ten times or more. The CDR3 DNA sequence: TGTGCCAGCAGTGAATGGGAGGGGCGATCAGGGGGCTACACCTTC. Its translation is CASSEWEGRSGGYTF. This sequence joins TRBV6-1 and TRBJ1-2, with D possibly matching TRBD1 (5 bases). Germline CDR1 MNHNS, CDR2 SASEGT. Trimming left V 2 bases short and J 8 bases short, with 18 bases between. The CDR3 covers 15 residues.

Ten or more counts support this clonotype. CDR3 DNA sequence: TGTGCCAGCAGAGGACAGGGGGCAAGCCAGCCCCAGCATTTT. Its translation: CASRGQGASQPQHF. The chain couples TRBV6-2 or TRBV6-3 to TRBJ1-5; 11 nucleotides match TRBD1. V trimming: 6 bases; J trimming: 7 bases; junction bases outside the gene matches: 5. The length of the CDR3 is 14 residues. Germline CDR1 is MNHEY and CDR2 is SVGEGT.

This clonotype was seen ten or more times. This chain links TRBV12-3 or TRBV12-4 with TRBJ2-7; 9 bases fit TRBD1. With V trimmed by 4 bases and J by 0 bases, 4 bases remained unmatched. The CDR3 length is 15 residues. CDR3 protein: CASSWGQGRSYEQYF. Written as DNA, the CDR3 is TGTGCCAGCAGTTGGGGACAGGGCCGCTCCTACGAGCAGTACTTC.

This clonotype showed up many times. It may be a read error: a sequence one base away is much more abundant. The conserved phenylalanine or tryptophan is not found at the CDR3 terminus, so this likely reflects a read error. CDR3 DNA: TGTGCCAGCAGTTCCAGGGCTAATCAGCCCCAGCATTCT. Translating gives CASSSRANQPQHS. This chain links TRBV6-2 or TRBV6-3 with TRBJ1-5; D may be TRBD1 (5 bases). CDR3 length equals 13 residues. Trimming removed 4 bases from V and 4 bases from J, with 8 bases in between. Germline CDR1 reads MNHEY; CDR2 reads SVGEGT.

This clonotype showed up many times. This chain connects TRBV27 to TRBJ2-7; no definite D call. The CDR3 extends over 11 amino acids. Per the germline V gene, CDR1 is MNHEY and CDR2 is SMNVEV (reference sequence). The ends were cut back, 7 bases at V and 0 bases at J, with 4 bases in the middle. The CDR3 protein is CASTSSYEQYF. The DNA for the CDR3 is TGTGCCAGCACTAGCTCCTACGAGCAGTACTTC.

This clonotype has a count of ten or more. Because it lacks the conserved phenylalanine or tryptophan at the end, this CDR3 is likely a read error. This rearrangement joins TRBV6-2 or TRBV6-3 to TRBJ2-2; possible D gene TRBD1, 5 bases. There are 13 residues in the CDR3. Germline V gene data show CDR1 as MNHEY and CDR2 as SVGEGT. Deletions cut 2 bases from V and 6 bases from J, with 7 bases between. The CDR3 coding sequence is TGTGCCAGCAGTTACATAGGGGCCGGGGAGCTGTTTTCT. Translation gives CASSYIGAGELFS.

DNA of the CDR3: TGTGCCACCAAGACTATTAGCGGGAGTCAAGAGACCCAGTACTTC. This gives the protein CATKTISGSQETQYF. The chain has TRBV6-2 or TRBV6-3 and TRBJ2-5; 9 positions match TRBD2. CDR1 and CDR2 (germline): MNHEY, SVGEGT. V shed 10 bases, J shed 2 bases, and the junction held 11 bases outside the gene matches. The CDR3 sequence is 15 residues long.

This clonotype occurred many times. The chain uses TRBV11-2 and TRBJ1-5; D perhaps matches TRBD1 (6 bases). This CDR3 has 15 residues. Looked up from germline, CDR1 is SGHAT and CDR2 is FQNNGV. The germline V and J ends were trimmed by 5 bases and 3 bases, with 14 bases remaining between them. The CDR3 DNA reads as TGTGCCAGCAGCCTTTCGACAGGAGTCAATCAGCCCCAGCATTTT. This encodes CASSLSTGVNQPQHF. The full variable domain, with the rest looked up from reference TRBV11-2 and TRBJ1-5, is EAGVAQSPRYKIIEKRQSVAFWCNPISGHATLYWYQQILGQGPKLLIQFQNNGVVDDSQLPKDRFSAERLKGVDSTLKIQPAKLEDSAVYLCASSLSTGVNQPQHFGDGTRLSIL.

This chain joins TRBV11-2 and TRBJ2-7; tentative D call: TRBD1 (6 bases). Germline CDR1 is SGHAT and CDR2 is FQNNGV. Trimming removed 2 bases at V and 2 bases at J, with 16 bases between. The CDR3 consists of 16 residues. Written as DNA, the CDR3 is TGTGCCAGCAGCTTAATGTCAGGGACAATACCCTACGAGCAGTACTTC. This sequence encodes CASSLMSGTIPYEQYF.

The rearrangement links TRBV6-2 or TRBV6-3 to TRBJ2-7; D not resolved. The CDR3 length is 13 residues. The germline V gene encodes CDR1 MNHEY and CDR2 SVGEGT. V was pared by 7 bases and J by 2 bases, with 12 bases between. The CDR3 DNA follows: TGTGCCAGCATGATCCGCCGTCCCTACGAGCAGTACTTC. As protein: CASMIRRPYEQYF.

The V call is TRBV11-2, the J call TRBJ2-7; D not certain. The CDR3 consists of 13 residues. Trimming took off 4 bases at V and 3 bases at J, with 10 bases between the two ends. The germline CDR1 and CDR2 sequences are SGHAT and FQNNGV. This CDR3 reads CASSYLPNYEQYF. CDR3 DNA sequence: TGTGCCAGCAGCTACTTACCGAACTACGAGCAGTACTTC. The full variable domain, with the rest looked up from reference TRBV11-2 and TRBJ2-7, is EAGVAQSPRYKIIEKRQSVAFWCNPISGHATLYWYQQILGQGPKLLIQFQNNGVVDDSQLPKDRFSAERLKGVDSTLKIQPAKLEDSAVYLCASSYLPNYEQYFGPGTRLTVT.

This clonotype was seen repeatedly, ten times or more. The CDR3 region has the DNA TGTGCCTGGAATGGTCCCAGCCCTGAAGCTTTCTTT. This encodes CAWNGPSPEAFF. V usage is TRBV30 and J usage is TRBJ1-1; D is ambiguous. V was shortened by 4 bases and J by 6 bases, with 12 bases between the two germline ends. This CDR3 has 12 residues. The germline V gene encodes CDR1 GTSNPN and CDR2 SVGIG (reference sequence). Together with reference TRBV30 and TRBJ1-1, the CDR3 gives the full variable domain: SQTIHQWPATLVQPVGSPLSLECTVEGTSNPNLYWYRQAAGRGLQLLFYSVGIGQISSEVPQNLSASRPQDRQFILSSKKLLLSDSGFYLCAWNGPSPEAFFGQGTRLTVV.